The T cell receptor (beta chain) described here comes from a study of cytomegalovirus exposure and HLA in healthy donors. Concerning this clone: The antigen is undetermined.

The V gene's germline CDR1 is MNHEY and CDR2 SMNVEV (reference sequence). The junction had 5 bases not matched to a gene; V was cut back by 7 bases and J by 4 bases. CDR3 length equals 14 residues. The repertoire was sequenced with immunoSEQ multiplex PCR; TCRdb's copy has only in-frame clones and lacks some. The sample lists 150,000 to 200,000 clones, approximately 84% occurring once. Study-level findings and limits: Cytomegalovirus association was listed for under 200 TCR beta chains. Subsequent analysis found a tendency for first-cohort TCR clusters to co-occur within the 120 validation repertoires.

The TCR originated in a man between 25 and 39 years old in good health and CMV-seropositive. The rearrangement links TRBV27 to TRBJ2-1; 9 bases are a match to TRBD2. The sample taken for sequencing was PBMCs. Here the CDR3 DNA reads TGTGCCAGCATGGCGGGACTAGCTTACAATGAGCAGTTCTTC. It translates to CASMAGLAYNEQFF.